Listed below are T cell receptor beta chains from one sample, sequenced in a study of T cell clones after liver transplantation. TCRdb keeps only in-frame clones here, not all; method: immunoSEQ multiplex PCR. Of 77,000 or so clones detected, approximately 80% appear once; the ten largest clones hold about 0.79%. The source was CD4+ T cells from blood, collected 12 months after liver transplant. The source of these receptors is a human patient who received a liver transplant. The graft donor may have given rise to some T cells. CDR3s include the opening cysteine and the closing phenylalanine or tryptophan. Each record gives: V gene, clone size, J gene, D gene, CDR3 DNA, CDR3 protein. D genes are given only for firm matches. Size values are once, few and many counts, or a class for expanded clones, and some rows have none.

TRBV2	-	TRBJ1-1	-	TGTGCCAGCCTACGGGGAGAGGGTCTCATTGAAGCTTTCTTT	CASLRGEGLIEAFF
TRBV5-1	few	TRBJ1-2	-	TGCGCCAGCAGCTTGGCCAGCCGCACCTATGGCTACACCTTC	CASSLASRTYGYTF
TRBV2	-	TRBJ2-5	-	TGTGCCAGCAGTGAGGGGGTTGGGGAGACCCAGTACTTC	CASSEGVGETQYF
TRBV9	-	TRBJ2-2	TRBD2	TGTGCCAGCAGCGCCCTGGGAGGGTATAACACCGGGGAGCTGTTTTTT	CASSALGGYNTGELFF
TRBV6-6	-	TRBJ1-5	-	TGTGCCAGCACCCCAAGAATAGGTTCGAATCAGCCCCAGCATTTT	CASTPRIGSNQPQHF
TRBV11-2	-	TRBJ2-7	-	TGTGCCAGCAGCCGGGCCTACGAGCAGTACTTC	CASSRAYEQYF
TRBV5-4	-	TRBJ1-1	TRBD1	TGTGCCAGCAGCTTCGACAGGGTTGCTGAAGCTTTCTTT	CASSFDRVAEAFF
TRBV10-2	-	TRBJ2-1	-	TGCGCCAGCAGTGAGGACAGGTTCTCCTACAATGAGCAGTTCTTC	CASSEDRFSYNEQFF
TRBV7-2	once	TRBJ1-1	TRBD1	TGTGCCAGCAGCCCTAGAGGGGGCAACACTGAAGCTTTCTTT	CASSPRGGNTEAFF
TRBV2	-	TRBJ2-1	-	TGTGCCAGCAGCGATAAACTCCCAGGGGAGTCTCACAATGAGCAGTTCTTC	CASSDKLPGESHNEQFF
TRBV18	few	TRBJ2-7	-	TGTGCCAGCTCCCCCGACCGTACCTACGAGCAGTACTTC	CASSPDRTYEQYF
TRBV28	few	TRBJ2-7	TRBD2	TGTGCCAGCAGTTTCGCGGGGGGGACTAGACGCGACGAGCAGTACTTC	CASSFAGGTRRDEQYF
TRBV7-9	-	TRBJ1-1	-	TGTGCCAGCAGCTTTAGGGGCAAGGGTGAAGCTTTCTTT	CASSFRGKGEAFF